This TCR beta chain originates from a study of CD8+CD57+ T cells in acquired aplastic anemia. Overall study context: Roughly 3.2 ug was the average amount of DNA from sorted CD4+ and CD8+ cells. Study findings and constraints: Under 35 was the count of CD8+ CDR3 sequences that patients shared with controls.

The CDR3 contains 17 residues. Germline lookup yields CDR1 MNHEY and CDR2 SVGAGI. As for this clonotype: Its antigen is not known. This may come from a read error, since a much larger clone is one base off.

The template used for profiling TCR beta VDJ and CDR3 was genomic DNA. A single record per CDR3 protein comes from TCRdb applying MiXCR to the reads. The table records approximately 170,000 distinct CDR3 sequences, around half of them present only once. All patients picked for sequencing had shown, by flow cytometry, an expansion of CD8+CD57+ cells. This sequence joins TRBV6-5 and TRBJ1-6; D call uncertain. Material: sorted CD4+, CD8+, or CD8+CD57+ T cells (not recorded which) from PBMCs. This receptor was taken from a human donor with aplastic anemia. The DNA for the CDR3 is TGTGCCAGCAGTTACGGGTCAGAGAGCTCCCATAATTCACCCCTCCACTTT. Translated, it gives CASSYGSESSHNSPLHF.